A single sample is the source of the 30 T cell receptor beta chains below, sequenced in a study of T cells in Graves' hyperthyroidism and ophthalmopathy (dated 2019 in TCRdb). Library preparation employed multiplex PCR. This sample was sequenced with an Illumina HiSeq 2000. Amplification of TCR beta CDR3 regions was carried out from RNA transcripts. The first round of RT-PCR for the TCR CDR3 was performed with the HTBI primer set and the Qiagen OneStep RT-PCR kit. TCRdb handled the public reads itself, with Q25 trimming in fastp and clone calling in MiXCR, and kept productive beta chains. One record per CDR3 amino acid sequence lists the most common genes and DNA. The sample data list over 450,000 distinct CDR3 sequences, and roughly a sixth of these were observed just once. The ten top clones hold around 17% of the sample. The sequencing input was blood. The source is a woman younger than 30 with Graves' ophthalmopathy.

This clonotype was observed at least ten times. The chain has TRBV2 and TRBJ2-1; possibly TRBD2 for D (6 bases). From germline, CDR1 is SNHLY and CDR2 FYNNEI. The CDR3 runs to 14 residues. The V end lost 5 bases, the J end lost 9 bases, and 17 bases lay between the germline ends. CDR3 amino acids: CASSLSRRGAEQFF. The CDR3 DNA sequence: TGTGCCAGCAGTCTGAGTAGGAGGGGAGCTGAGCAGTTCTTC.

The table lists this clonotype with many counts. This sequence joins TRBV28 and TRBJ2-1; TRBD2 matches 15 bases. CDR3 length equals 19 residues. Germline V gives CDR1 MDHEN, CDR2 SYDVKM. V trimming: 3 bases; J trimming: 7 bases; junction bases outside the gene matches: 13. CDR3 bases: TGTGCCAGCAGTTTCCTTGGACTAGCGGGAGGGCCGCGGACGAATGAGCAGTTCTTC. Protein sequence: CASSFLGLAGGPRTNEQFF. Full variable domain (outside the CDR3, taken from reference TRBV28 and TRBJ2-1): DVKVTQSSRYLVKRTGEKVFLECVQDMDHENMFWYRQDPGLGLRLIYFSYDVKMKEKGDIPEGYSVSREKKERFSLILESASTNQTSMYLCASSFLGLAGGPRTNEQFFGPGTRLTVL.

This clonotype was counted many times. The chain is built from TRBV6-2 or TRBV6-3 and TRBJ1-5; D is perhaps TRBD1 (6 bases). Per the germline V gene, CDR1 is MNHEY and CDR2 is SVGEGT. This CDR3 is built from 15 residues. Trimming removed 2 bases from V and 0 bases from J, with 8 bases in between. For the CDR3, the DNA is TGTGCCAGCAGTTACAGGGGGTATAGCAATCAGCCCCAGCATTTT. Its protein is CASSYRGYSNQPQHF.

The chain carries TRBV20-1 and TRBJ2-5, with TRBD2 identical over 9 bases. The CDR3 sequence is 14 residues long. Trimming at V came to 3 bases and at J to 3 bases, leaving 5 bases not matched to a gene. From germline, CDR1 is DFQATT and CDR2 SNEGSKA (reference sequence). CDR3 nucleotides: TGCAGTGCTAGTCAATCTAGCGGGGAAGAGACCCAGTACTTC. Its protein is CSASQSSGEETQYF.

This chain links TRBV6-1 with TRBJ2-7; D is possibly TRBD1 (5 bases). There are 14 residues in the CDR3. Germline V lookup: CDR1 MNHNS, CDR2 SASEGT. V was cut by 5 bases and J by 3 bases, with 14 bases left in between. The CDR3 sequence is CASSYSQDGYEQYF. CDR3 DNA sequence: TGTGCCAGCAGTTATTCACAGGACGGCTACGAGCAGTACTTC.

This clonotype has just a few counts. The V and J genes are TRBV3-1 and TRBJ2-1, with D perhaps being TRBD1 or TRBD2 (5 bases each). Germline V gene data show CDR1 as LGHDT and CDR2 as YNNKEL (reference sequence). V lost 4 bases, J lost 1 base, and 20 bases lay in between. CDR3 length: 18 residues. As DNA, the CDR3 is TGTGCCAGCAGCCCCCGGGGACCTGTATGGGGTTCCTACAATGAGCAGTTCTTC. As protein: CASSPRGPVWGSYNEQFF.

This clonotype was counted at least ten times. V usage is TRBV6-1 and J usage is TRBJ2-6; D is undetermined. This CDR3 is built from 17 residues. Trimming stripped 5 bases from V and 0 bases from J, with 14 bases between. The germline gives CDR1 MNHNS, CDR2 SASEGT. The CDR3 bases are TGTGCCAGCAGTAACCGCGTCTCAAGCTCTGGGGCCAACGTCCTGACTTTC. This codes for CASSNRVSSSGANVLTF.

This clonotype was detected a few times. The rearrangement links TRBV6-1 to TRBJ1-5; D remains unclear. The CDR3 spans 14 residues. Germline CDR1 and CDR2: MNHNS and SASEGT. Trimming took off 5 bases at V and 2 bases at J, with 10 bases between the two ends. This CDR3 reads CASSPAAGNQPQHF. CDR3 nucleotide sequence: TGTGCCAGCAGTCCCGCGGCAGGCAATCAGCCCCAGCATTTT.

This clonotype was detected ten times or more. The rearrangement links TRBV2 to TRBJ2-1; D is possibly TRBD1 or TRBD2 (5 bases each). The germline V gene encodes CDR1 SNHLY and CDR2 FYNNEI. V lost 10 bases, J lost 7 bases, and 20 bases lay in between. This CDR3 spans 14 amino acids. This chain's CDR3 is CANLRDGRWNEQFF. CDR3 DNA sequence: TGTGCCAACCTCCGGGACGGACGTTGGAATGAGCAGTTCTTC.

This clonotype occurred a few times. The chain has TRBV28 and TRBJ2-3; tentative D call: TRBD1 (5 bases). Per germline, CDR1 MDHEN and CDR2 SYDVKM. V was trimmed by 5 bases and J by 4 bases, leaving 13 bases between them. The CDR3 sequence is 14 residues long. The CDR3 loop reads CASSILLGADTQYF. In nucleotides, the CDR3 is TGTGCCAGCAGTATACTGTTAGGGGCAGATACGCAGTATTTT.

This clonotype showed up many times. At one boundary the junction diverges from the germline segment, which might be a read error. The chain joins TRBV28 to TRBJ2-7; a weak D match, TRBD1 (6 bases). In germline, CDR1 is MDHEN, CDR2 SYDVKM. The CDR3 is 15 residues long. The CDR3 DNA reads as TGTGCCAGCAGCCAAACGGGACACGGAGCCTACGAGCAGTGCTTC. Translated: CASSQTGHGAYEQCF.

A single count supports this clonotype. The chain employs TRBV2 and TRBJ1-1, with 9 nucleotides matching TRBD1. The V gene's germline CDR1 is SNHLY and CDR2 FYNNEI. This CDR3 contains 14 residues. V shed 5 bases and J 7 bases; nucleotides not matched to a gene: 8. CDR3 in DNA: TGTGCCAGCAGTCCCGGGACAGGGAAAATTGAAGCTTTCTTT. Protein: CASSPGTGKIEAFF.

CDR3 region: CASSLILTATYEQYF. The CDR3 DNA follows: TGTGCCAGCAGCTTGATCTTGACAGCCACCTACGAGCAGTACTTC. The V call is TRBV5-6, the J call TRBJ2-7; tentatively, D is TRBD1 (5 bases). The CDR3 runs to 15 residues. Germline V gene lookup returns CDR1 SGHDT and CDR2 YYEEEE. The ends were cut back, 1 base at V and 2 bases at J, with 13 bases in the middle.

In this sample, this clonotype turned up many times. The chain is built from TRBV5-1 and TRBJ2-1; 13 nucleotides line up with TRBD2. This CDR3 has 16 amino acids. The ends lost 2 bases at V and 5 bases at J; junction bases unmatched: 4. Germline V gene sequence: CDR1 SGHRS, CDR2 YFSETQ. CDR3 in DNA: TGCGCCAGCAGCTTCCTTGGGACTAGCGGGAACAATGAGCAGTTCTTC. Protein product: CASSFLGTSGNNEQFF.

This clonotype showed up just a few times. The rearrangement joins TRBV28 to TRBJ1-1, with a tentative D call TRBD1 (5 bases). Germline V CDR1 and CDR2: MDHEN, SYDVKM. The V gene lost 4 bases and the J gene lost 1 base, with 16 bases spanning the gap. The length of the CDR3 is 16 residues. The CDR3 nucleotides read TGTGCCAGCAGTTCGGGACGACGGATGGGGAACACTGAAGCTTTCTTT. As protein: CASSSGRRMGNTEAFF.

J is TRBJ2-3 and V is TRBV9; 7 bases align to TRBD2. The length of the CDR3 is 12 residues. Germline CDR1 and CDR2: SGDLS and YYNGEE. V lost 2 bases to trimming and J lost 8 bases; unmatched junction nucleotides: 2. This chain's CDR3 is CASSVSGGTQYF. As DNA, the CDR3 is TGTGCCAGCAGCGTGTCGGGGGGTACGCAGTATTTT.

This clonotype was seen only a few times. The CDR3 nucleotides are TGCAGCGTTGAGAGGGAGTCCTACAATGAGCAGTTCTTC. This sequence encodes CSVERESYNEQFF. The chain recombines TRBV29-1 with TRBJ2-1; D is perhaps TRBD2 (5 bases). Trimming shortened V by 3 bases and J by 1 base, and 7 bases separated the two germline ends. The CDR3 loop spans 13 amino acids. Germline loops: CDR1 SQVTM, CDR2 ANQGSEA.

The chain has TRBV15 and TRBJ2-5; 7 nucleotides match TRBD1. This CDR3 comprises 15 residues. J lost 3 bases, V lost 2 bases, and 6 bases had no gene match. Germline V gene lookup returns CDR1 LNHNV and CDR2 YYDKDF (reference sequence). Written as DNA, the CDR3 is TGTGCCACCAGCAGATCCTACACAGGGGAAGAGACCCAGTACTTC. Its translation: CATSRSYTGEETQYF.

This clonotype was picked up a small number of times. J is TRBJ2-1 and V is TRBV5-5; 10 positions match TRBD2. V shed 3 bases, J shed 7 bases, and the junction held 10 bases outside the gene matches. Looked up from germline, CDR1 is SGHKS and CDR2 is YYEKEE (reference sequence). The CDR3 length is 16 residues. CDR3 in amino acids: CASSSLLAGDLNEQFF. CDR3 in DNA: TGTGCCAGCAGCTCTCTCCTAGCGGGAGATCTTAATGAGCAGTTCTTC.

This chain links TRBV5-5 with TRBJ1-1; D is uncertain. The CDR3 covers 14 residues. CDR1 and CDR2 from the germline V gene are SGHKS and YYEKEE (reference sequence). Trimming cost V 6 bases and J 1 base, with 13 bases left between them. Here the CDR3 DNA reads TGTGCCAGCAAGGAGCCCCATGGGAACACTGAAGCTTTCTTT. Amino acids: CASKEPHGNTEAFF.

The sample holds one count of this clonotype. The J gene is TRBJ2-1, the V gene TRBV10-3; D remains unclear. Germline V gene sequence: CDR1 ENHRY, CDR2 SYGVKD. The CDR3 has 17 amino acids. V lost 3 bases, J lost 0 bases, and 15 bases lay in between. The CDR3 bases are TGTGCCATCAGTGATCCTGGACCAGCGAGCTCCTACAATGAGCAGTTCTTC. It encodes CAISDPGPASSYNEQFF.

This clonotype was found a few times. V gene TRBV4-2 combines with J gene TRBJ1-1; D not certain. Trimming pared 0 bases from V and 5 bases from J, leaving 10 bases between. Looked up from germline, CDR1 is LGHNA and CDR2 is YNFKEQ. The CDR3 is 14 residues long. CDR3: CASSQDFDGTEAFF. CDR3 nucleotides: TGTGCCAGCAGCCAAGATTTTGACGGGACTGAAGCTTTCTTT.

Concerning this clonotype: This may come from a read error, since a much larger clone is one base off. This chain links TRBV3-1 with TRBJ1-1; D ambiguous. The CDR3 covers 15 residues. Germline V CDR1 and CDR2: LGHDT, YNNKEL (reference sequence). The DNA for the CDR3 is TGTGCCAGCAGCCAAGATAGAGGGATGAACACTGAAGCTTCCTTT. Its translation is CASSQDRGMNTEASF. The variable domain in full, completed from reference TRBV3-1 and TRBJ1-1, reads DTAVSQTPKYLVTQMGNDKSIKCEQNLGHDTMYWYKQDSKKFLKIMFSYNNKELIINETVPNRFSPKSPDKAHLNLHINSLELGDSAVYFCASSQDRGMNTEASFGQGTRLTVV.

In this sample, this clonotype turned up many times. The chain carries TRBV27 and TRBJ1-3; D perhaps matches TRBD1 (6 bases). This CDR3 comprises 15 residues. The V gene's germline CDR1 is MNHEY and CDR2 SMNVEV (reference sequence). V lost 5 bases and J lost 2, with 13 bases in between. Here the CDR3 reads CASSLEGVPGNTIYF. DNA of the CDR3: TGTGCCAGCAGTCTCGAGGGGGTACCTGGAAACACCATATATTTT.

The rearrangement uses TRBV5-6 and TRBJ2-2, with a weak D call TRBD1 (5 bases). Germline V lookup: CDR1 SGHDT, CDR2 YYEEEE. This CDR3 is 15 amino acids long. V dropped 0 bases and J dropped 6 bases, with 12 bases sitting between them. The CDR3 loop is CASSLEGFVAGELFF. The DNA of the CDR3 is TGTGCCAGCAGCTTGGAGGGGTTCGTTGCCGGGGAGCTGTTTTTT.

V usage is TRBV5-6 and J usage is TRBJ2-1; D assignment may be TRBD1 or TRBD2 (5 bases each). Trimming shortened V by 3 bases and J by 10 bases, and 17 bases separated the two germline ends. This CDR3 has 14 residues. CDR1 and CDR2 (germline): SGHDT, YYEEEE. The CDR3 DNA sequence: TGTGCCAGCAGCTACGGGACCGTCCCCCAAGAGCAGTTCTTC. Amino acids: CASSYGTVPQEQFF.

This sequence joins TRBV13 and TRBJ2-3; perhaps TRBD1 as D (6 bases). Trimming shortened V by 5 bases and J by 3 bases, and 15 bases separated the two germline ends. The germline CDR1 and CDR2 sequences are PRHDT and FYEKMQ (reference sequence). The CDR3 consists of 15 residues. The CDR3 DNA reads TGTGCCAGCAGCGGAAGCGCAGGGGAGACAGATACGCAGTATTTT. It translates to CASSGSAGETDTQYF.

This clonotype was seen many times. The gene calls are TRBV12-3 or TRBV12-4 and TRBJ2-1, with 8 positions matching TRBD2. The CDR3 extends over 14 amino acids. V lost 6 bases, J lost 6 bases, and 7 bases stayed unmatched. The CDR3 is CASRGGGPGNEQFF. CDR3 in DNA: TGTGCCAGCAGGGGCGGGGGGCCGGGCAATGAGCAGTTCTTC.

This clonotype was seen a handful of times. The chain carries TRBV7-9 and TRBJ2-2; TRBD1 is a possible D gene (5 bases). The CDR3 has 16 amino acids. Germline CDR1 is SEHNR and CDR2 is FQNEAQ (reference sequence). Deletions cut 6 bases from V and 1 base from J, with 15 bases between. CDR3 sequence reads: CASSFLGHRNTGELFF. CDR3 nucleotides: TGTGCCAGCAGTTTCTTAGGACATAGGAACACCGGGGAGCTGTTTTTT.

This clonotype showed up just a few times. The CDR3 sequence is CASGTGRQETQYF. DNA of the CDR3: TGTGCCAGCGGGACAGGGCGCCAAGAGACCCAGTACTTC. This rearrangement joins TRBV5-4 to TRBJ2-5; 9 bases map to TRBD1. Germline V gene sequence: CDR1 SGHNT, CDR2 YYREEE (reference sequence). The CDR3 covers 13 residues. The V gene end was trimmed by 7 bases and the J gene end by 1 base; junction bases not matched to a gene: 2.